The source of this T cell receptor beta chain is a study of response to subunit inactivated influenza vaccine. Germline V gene data show CDR1 as MDHEN and CDR2 as SYDVKM. There are 12 residues in the CDR3. V dropped 4 bases and J dropped 2 bases, with 6 bases sitting between them. This clonotype was counted only a few times. TCRdb recomputed calls from the RT-PCR reads with MiXCR, one row per CDR3 protein. The sample lists 500,000 to 600,000 distinct CDR3 sequences; approximately 15% were seen once. The source was PBMCs from blood, collected about 13 days after vaccination. The TCR sequence derives from a man aged 45-65 years who received an inactivated influenza vaccine. This chain connects TRBV28 to TRBJ2-7, with a weak D call TRBD2 (5 bases). The DNA of the CDR3 is TGTGCCAGCAGTTACGGGACCTACGAGCAGTACTTC. It is translated as CASSYGTYEQYF.